The rows below give T cell receptor beta chains drawn from one sample of a study of CD4 and CD8 cells across lung adenocarcinoma regions. TCRdb reanalysed the PCR reads using MiXCR and keeps one entry per CDR3 protein. Counted here are 10,000 to 15,000 distinct CDR3 sequences, about 56% occurring once; the ten biggest clones make up about 36%. Material: CD8+ T cells from the margin of a lung tumor. These receptors all come from a female donor with lung adenocarcinoma. The CD4 and CD8 labels of this study may be unreliable. The CDR3 runs from the conserved cysteine through the conserved F or W. The order of the fields is J gene, D gene, clone size, V gene, CDR3 length, CDR3 protein, CDR3 DNA. The D gene is left open where the match is weak. The size field is filled for only some rows; it gives once, few, many or a size class.

TRBJ1-2 | TRBD1 | many | TRBV6-4 | 14 | CASSDREGAAGYTF | TGTGCCAGCAGTGACAGAGAGGGGGCGGCAGGCTACACCTTC
TRBJ2-4 | TRBD2 | - | TRBV28 | 20 | CASSDLGGIAGALAKNIQYF | TGTGCCAGCAGTGACCTTGGTGGGATAGCGGGGGCCCTAGCCAAAAACATTCAGTACTTC
TRBJ2-2 | - | - | TRBV6-1 | 13 | CASSATGYGELFF | TGTGCCAGCAGTGCCACGGGGTACGGGGAGCTGTTCTTC
TRBJ2-4 | - | - | TRBV10-1 | 14 | CASTGLRATNTQYF | TGCGCCAGCACTGGGCTGAGAGCCACAAACACGCAGTATTTC
TRBJ2-4 | - | - | TRBV6-1 | 14 | CASSGLRAKDTQYF | TGTGCCAGCTCGGGGCTGAGAGCCAAAGACACTCAGTACTTC
TRBJ2-7 | - | - | TRBV27 | 14 | CGSRVVGVKDTQYF | TGTGGCAGCAGGGTGGTGGGAGTCAAAGATACGCAGTACTTC
TRBJ1-1 | - | medium-sized | TRBV6-1 | 14 | CASRTWGQNTEAFF | TGTGCCAGCAGAACGTGGGGACAGAACACTGAAGCTTTCTTT
TRBJ2-1 | - | - | TRBV6-1 | 12 | CASRDAFNEQFF | TGTGCCAGCAGGGACGCCTTCAATGAGCAGTTCTTT
TRBJ2-5 | TRBD2 | few | TRBV27 | 13 | CASSLSGLGEQYF | TGTGCCAGCAGTTTATCGGGACTAGGTGAGCAGTACTTC
TRBJ2-4 | - | - | TRBV6-1 | 15 | CASSPRLGAPNTQYF | TGTGCCAGCAGTCCGAGGCTGGGGGCCCCAAACACGCAGTACTTC
TRBJ2-4 | - | - | TRBV6-1 | 15 | CASRPGLGAKNMQYF | TGTGCCAGCAGGCCGGGGCTGGGGGCCAAAAATATGCAGTACTTT
TRBJ2-7 | - | few | TRBV10-2 | 13 | CASSESGSYEQYF | TGCGCCAGCAGTGAGTCGGGGTCCTACGAGCAGTACTTC
TRBJ1-2 | - | many | TRBV6-1 | 15 | CASSDYVHSGDGYTF | TGTGCCAGCAGTGACTATGTACACTCCGGGGATGGCTACACCTTC
TRBJ1-2 | TRBD1 | - | TRBV6-1 | 11 | CASSDRVGYTF | TGTGCCAGCAGCGACAGGGTTGGCTACACCTTC
TRBJ1-2 | - | - | TRBV6-1 | 13 | CASSAEGNYGYTF | TGTGCCAGCAGTGCGGAGGGTAACTATGGCTACACCTTC
TRBJ1-6 | - | - | TRBV9 | 17 | CASSGPQGGVRNSPLHF | TGTGCCAGCAGCGGACCACAGGGAGGGGTGAGAAATTCACCCCTCCACTTT
TRBJ2-4 | TRBD2 | - | TRBV10-1 | 16 | CASSDTGRGAKDTQYF | TGCGCCAGCAGTGATACGGGGCGGGGGGCCAAAGATACGCAGTACTTC
TRBJ2-5 | - | - | TRBV10-1 | 14 | CASSGLTSTETQYF | TGCGCCAGCAGTGGGTTAACTAGCACAGAGACCCAGTACTTC
TRBJ2-1 | TRBD2 | few | TRBV25-1 | 17 | CASTLAGGHFSYNEQFF | TGTGCCAGCACACTAGCGGGAGGACACTTTTCCTACAATGAGCAGTTCTTC
TRBJ2-7 | - | - | TRBV6-1 | 11 | CATDKTYEQYF | TGTGCCACCGACAAGACCTACGAGCAGTACTTC
TRBJ2-5 | - | - | TRBV6-1 | 16 | CASRGPGGCGKDTQYF | TGTGCCAGCAGGGGGCCTGGGGGCTGTGGCAAAGATACGCAGTACTTC
TRBJ1-2 | - | few | TRBV7-2 | 14 | CASSRGSSNYGYTF | TGTGCCAGCAGCCGCGGATCCTCTAACTATGGCTACACCTTC
TRBJ1-1 | - | - | TRBV6-1 | 12 | CASRKVNTDDTF | TGTGCCAGCAGGAAGGTGAACACTGACGATACCTTT
TRBJ2-3 | - | few | TRBV6-4 | 13 | CASSVGSTDTQYF | TGTGCCAGCAGTGTGGGAAGCACAGATACGCAGTATTTT
TRBJ2-5 | TRBD2 | few | TRBV15 | 14 | CATSSGGVRGTQYF | TGTGCCACCAGCTCCGGGGGGGTGCGGGGGACCCAGTACTTC
TRBJ2-7 | - | - | TRBV15 | 14 | CATSNRTTYNEQYF | TGTGCCACCAGCAATCGGACTACCTACAATGAGCAGTACTTC
TRBJ1-1 | - | - | TRBV12-3/TRBV12-4 | 13 | CASSYGQEIKAFF | TGTGCCAGCAGCTATGGGCAGGAGATTAAAGCTTTCTTT
TRBJ2-1 | TRBD2 | - | TRBV6-1 | 15 | CASTLSGRETNEQFF | TGTGCCAGCACCCTAAGCGGGAGGGAAACTAATGAGCAGTTCTTC
TRBJ2-1 | - | - | TRBV6-1 | 14 | CASSLVGPYNEQFF | TGTGCCAGCAGTCTTGTCGGCCCCTACAATGAGCAGTTCTTC
TRBJ1-1 | - | medium-sized | TRBV6-1 | 13 | CASLIWYQHRAFF | TGTGCCAGCCTCATTTGGTATCAGCATCGAGCTTTCTTT
TRBJ2-2 | TRBD2 | - | TRBV2 | 15 | CASSLAGAYTGELFF | TGTGCCAGCAGTTTAGCGGGTGCCTACACCGGGGAGCTGTTTTTT
TRBJ2-3 | TRBD2 | - | TRBV6-1 | 16 | CASRASGRPDKDTQYF | TGTGCCAGCAGGGCTAGCGGGCGCCCAGACAAAGATACGCAGTATTTC
TRBJ2-3 | - | - | TRBV6-1 | 15 | CASSSVADSTDMQYF | TGTGCCAGCAGTAGCGTAGCGGATAGCACAGATATGCAGTACTTT
TRBJ2-4 | - | - | TRBV27 | 14 | CASTGLRAKNIQYF | TGTGCCAGCACGGGGCTGAGAGCCAAAAACATTCAGTACTTC
TRBJ1-2 | - | medium-sized | TRBV6-5 | 12 | CASSWPGKGYTF | TGTGCCAGCAGTTGGCCCGGGAAAGGCTACACCTTC
TRBJ2-2 | - | many | TRBV7-8 | 16 | CASSRLVQANTGELFF | TGTGCCAGCAGCCGGTTGGTCCAAGCCAACACCGGGGAGCTGTTTTTT
TRBJ1-2 | TRBD1 | medium-sized | TRBV6-1 | 14 | CASSDSRDRLGYTF | TGTGCCAGCAGTGACAGCCGGGACAGGCTCGGCTACACCTTC
TRBJ2-5 | TRBD1 | few | TRBV10-3 | 14 | CTNSELTGKETQYF | TGTACCAACAGTGAGTTGACAGGGAAGGAGACCCAGTACTTC
TRBJ2-3 | - | few | TRBV6-1 | 13 | CASSMGETDTQYF | TGTGCCAGCAGCATGGGGGAGACAGATACGCAGTATTTT
TRBJ2-1 | - | - | TRBV6-1 | 15 | CASTHDSPILYEQFF | TGTGCCAGCACCCACGACAGCCCCATACTCTATGAGCAGTTCTTC
TRBJ1-1 | TRBD1 | - | TRBV6-5 | 15 | CASSYSSTGGRMAFF | TGTGCCAGCAGTTACAGTTCCACAGGGGGGAGGATGGCTTTCTTT
TRBJ2-5 | - | - | TRBV10-3 | 14 | CASQGGGAQKTQYF | TGTGCCAGTCAGGGGGGGGGTGCCCAAAAGACCCAGTACTTC
TRBJ2-3 | - | medium-sized | TRBV27 | 15 | CASSLRAPGADTQYF | TGTGCCAGCAGTTTACGGGCGCCAGGGGCAGATACGCAGTATTTT
TRBJ2-7 | - | many | TRBV6-5 | 14 | CASSYSRDAHEQYF | TGTGCCAGCAGCTACTCCCGGGACGCCCACGAGCAGTACTTC
TRBJ2-1 | TRBD2 | medium-sized | TRBV6-1 | 16 | CASSQGLAVPYNEQFF | TGTGCCAGCAGTCAAGGACTAGCGGTACCCTACAATGAGCAGTTCTTC
TRBJ2-1 | - | once | TRBV6-1 | 15 | CASKNSRRSYNEQFF | TGTGCCAGCAAGAACTCCCGCCGCTCCTACAATGAGCAGTTCTTC
TRBJ1-2 | - | many | TRBV6-5 | 13 | CASSYTANYGYTF | TGTGCCAGCAGTTATACAGCTAACTATGGCTACACCTTC
TRBJ2-3 | - | - | TRBV6-1 | 15 | CARSPGLWGKNTQYF | TGTGCCCGCAGCCCGGGGCTGTGGGGCAAAAACACGCAGTATTTC
TRBJ2-7 | TRBD2 | - | TRBV6-5 | 15 | CASSTRTSGYYEQYF | TGTGCCAGCAGTACCAGGACTAGCGGGTACTACGAGCAGTACTTC
TRBJ1-1 | TRBD1 | few | TRBV5-1 | 17 | CASSGGTGGNLNTEAFF | TGCGCCAGCAGCGGAGGGACAGGGGGGAACTTGAACACTGAAGCTTTCTTT
TRBJ2-1 | TRBD1 | - | TRBV6-1 | 15 | CASSKGGPTYNEQFF | TGTGCCAGCAGCAAAGGGGGCCCGACCTACAATGAGCAGTTCTTC
TRBJ2-5 | - | - | TRBV27 | 14 | CAGSVGGFTETQYF | TGTGCGGGCAGTGTGGGCGGTTTCACAGAGACCCAGTACTTT
TRBJ1-6 | TRBD1 | once | TRBV27 | 15 | CASSPAGGYNSPLHF | TGTGCCAGCAGTCCGGCAGGGGGCTATAATTCACCCCTCCACTTT
TRBJ2-1 | TRBD1 | - | TRBV25-1 | 16 | CASSERWGTGGGEQFF | TGTGCCAGCAGTGAAAGGTGGGGGACAGGGGGCGGCGAGCAGTTCTTC
TRBJ2-5 | - | - | TRBV6-1 | 16 | CACTELGGLDQETQYF | TGTGCCTGCACGGAGTTGGGGGGCCTAGACCAAGAGACCCAGTACTTC
TRBJ2-5 | TRBD1 | - | TRBV11-3 | 17 | CASSLDGQGGDQETQYF | TGTGCCAGCAGCTTAGATGGACAGGGGGGGGACCAAGAGACCCAGTACTTC
TRBJ2-3 | - | few | TRBV6-1 | 13 | CASEKVVFGTQYF | TGTGCCAGCGAGAAAGTTGTTTTTGGTACGCAGTATTTT